The 10 T cell receptor beta chains below were found in one sample sequenced in a study of T-cell memory formation after mild COVID-19. One entry per CDR3 protein results from TCRdb running MiXCR on the 5' RACE reads. Among tens of thousands of distinct CDR3 sequences listed, about 27% were seen once. The sample comprised PBMCs or a T cell subset sorted from them (not recorded which). The receptors here all came from a man between 18 and 29 years old who had mild COVID-19 (a few samples of this study predate the infection). Cell type and time point are not known.

The sample holds a few counts of this clonotype. The CDR3 sequence: CASSPLNGANVLTF. The CDR3 coding sequence is TGCGCCAGCAGCCCCCTAAACGGGGCCAACGTCCTGACTTTC. V and J are TRBV5-1 and TRBJ2-6; D remains unclear. CDR1 and CDR2 (germline): SGHRS, YFSETQ. The CDR3 totals 14 residues. Trimming shortened V by 4 bases and J by 4 bases, and 9 bases separated the two germline ends.

This clonotype came up a few times. V usage is TRBV20-1 and J usage is TRBJ2-7; 10 nucleotides agree with TRBD2. V dropped 0 bases and J dropped 10; count of bases not matched to a gene: 18. Per the germline V gene, CDR1 is DFQATT and CDR2 is SNEGSKA (reference sequence). This CDR3 is 17 amino acids long. CDR3 protein: CSAREYSGGPLRVEQYV. The DNA for the CDR3 is TGCAGTGCTAGAGAGTATAGCGGGGGGCCGCTACGGGTGGAACAGTACGTC.

This CDR3 reads CSAGQGNTIYF. The CDR3 DNA follows: TGCAGCGCAGGACAGGGGAACACCATATATTTT. The genes are TRBV29-1 and TRBJ1-3; 9 bases are shared with TRBD1. This CDR3 has 11 residues. V was pared by 7 bases and J by 7 bases, with 2 bases of the junction left unmatched. Germline CDR1 reads SQVTM; CDR2 reads ANQGSEA. The full variable domain, in which reference TRBV29-1 and TRBJ1-3 provide the parts outside the CDR3, is SAVISQKPSRDICQRGTSLTIQCQVDSQVTMMFWYRQQPGQSLTLIATANQGSEATYESGFVIDKFPISRPNLTFSTLTVSNMSPEDSSIYLCSAGQGNTIYFGEGSWLTVV.

This clonotype was found a few times. The rearrangement joins TRBV6-5 to TRBJ2-7; possible D gene TRBD1, 5 bases. V lost 4 bases, J lost 5 bases, and 15 bases lay in between. CDR1 MNHEY and CDR2 SVGAGI come from the germline V gene. CDR3 length: 14 residues. DNA of the CDR3: TGTGCCAGCAGTTTTTCAGGGAATCGCGACGAGCAGTACTTC. Encoded protein: CASSFSGNRDEQYF.

CDR3 in amino acids: CASSPEGLAVRGNEQFF. CDR3 DNA: TGTGCCAGCAGCCCTGAGGGACTAGCGGTCCGGGGCAATGAGCAGTTCTTC. This rearrangement joins TRBV5-4 to TRBJ2-1; 11 bases map to TRBD2. CDR1 is SGHNT and CDR2 is YYREEE in the germline V gene (reference sequence). With 4 bases clipped from V and 6 bases from J, the junction kept 12 bases outside the gene matches. This CDR3 has 17 amino acids.

CDR3 sequence: CATSRAGEGSDTQYF. The CDR3, as DNA: TGTGCCACCAGCAGAGCGGGGGAGGGGAGTGATACGCAGTATTTT. The chain employs TRBV15 and TRBJ2-3; TRBD2 matches at 7 bases. The CDR3 sequence is 15 residues long. J was trimmed by 6 bases and V by 1 base; bases with no gene match: 7. Germline V CDR1 and CDR2: LNHNV, YYDKDF (reference sequence). The variable domain in full, with the rest retrieved from reference TRBV15 and TRBJ2-3, is DAMVIQNPRYQVTQFGKPVTLSCSQTLNHNVMYWYQQKSSQAPKLLFHYYDKDFNNEADTPDNFQSRRPNTSFCFLDIRSPGLGDTAMYLCATSRAGEGSDTQYFGPGTRLTVL.

The table lists this clonotype with a few counts. V gene TRBV6-1 combines with J gene TRBJ2-1, with D unclear. Trimming removed 0 bases at V and 7 bases at J, with 10 bases between. CDR1 MNHNS and CDR2 SASEGT come from the germline V gene. The CDR3 extends over 14 amino acids. The CDR3 spells CASSEAPRANEQFF. For the CDR3, the DNA is TGTGCCAGCAGTGAAGCGCCTAGGGCGAATGAGCAGTTCTTC.

The chain combines TRBV6-2 or TRBV6-3 with TRBJ1-1; tentatively, D is TRBD1 (6 bases). V was cut by 1 base and J by 6 bases, with 9 bases left in between. Germline V lookup: CDR1 MNHEY, CDR2 SVGEGT. The CDR3 runs to 13 residues. In nucleotides, the CDR3 is TGTGCCAGCAGTTACTTCGAGGGGGCTGAAGCTTTCTTT. It codes for CASSYFEGAEAFF.

The chain employs TRBV20-1 and TRBJ2-1; D remains unclear. The germline gives CDR1 DFQATT, CDR2 SNEGSKA (reference sequence). The CDR3 covers 18 residues. Trimming removed 0 bases from V and 4 bases from J, with 22 bases in between. CDR3 protein: CSARDWTGSQKGYNEQFF. The CDR3 coding sequence is TGCAGTGCTAGAGATTGGACCGGCTCACAAAAAGGATACAATGAGCAGTTCTTC.

A remark on this clonotype: A read error may account for a junction end that differs from germline. The chain couples TRBV7-9 to TRBJ2-1, with D perhaps matching TRBD1 (5 bases). This CDR3 is 14 amino acids long. Germline CDR1 is SEHNR and CDR2 is FQNEAQ (reference sequence). CDR3 DNA: TGTGCCAGCAGCTTAGCGCAGGCGGACAATGAGCTGTTCTTC. Translation gives CASSLAQADNELFF.